The clone carrying this T cell receptor beta chain was counted a single time. What it recognizes is unknown. The record originates from a study of shared clonotypes between healthy human individuals. Method: immunoSEQ multiplex PCR; TCRdb's copy keeps in-frame clones and lacks some. The sample lists about 1.5 million clones; 95% to 99% were seen once. There were only Caucasian adults among the donors, and all lived in Nashville, Tennessee. Germline V gene lookup returns CDR1 KGHSH and CDR2 LQKENI. The CDR3 totals 16 residues. V was shortened by 4 bases and J by 5 bases, with 21 bases between the two germline ends. Study conclusions and caveats: Generally, naive subsets came out with larger estimated richness than memory subsets. Approximately 5% of naive CD4 clonotypes were shared across a handful of donors.

Input material: naive CD4+ T cells sorted from blood. Subset denoted: CD45RA+ positively selected. The chain uses TRBV18 and TRBJ2-7; possibly TRBD1 for D (5 bases). This TCR was sampled from a man aged 25-45 years in good health. This CDR3 is CASSLTRSRGQDEQYF. For the CDR3, the DNA is TGTGCCAGCTCACTCACTCGCTCTAGGGGCCAAGACGAGCAGTACTTC.